One TCR beta chain is described in this entry. TCRdb reprocessed the 5' RACE reads and reports one entry per CDR3 protein, with no DNA. Its table lists about 390,000 distinct CDR3 sequences. This entry comes from a study of T cells expressing NK-cell markers. Germline V gives CDR1 KGHDR, CDR2 SFDVKD. The CDR3 is 11 amino acids. Material for sequencing was blood T cells: a sorted CD56 or NKG2C T cell subset, CD4+ or CD8+ T cells, or bulk PBMC T cells (not recorded which). The gene calls are TRBV24-1 and TRBJ2-3. The source of this sequence is a woman aged 50 to 60 in good health. The CDR3 sequence: CASQAGDTQYF.